Below are 12 T cell receptor beta chains sequenced from a single sample in a study of T cell changes during pregnancy in multiple sclerosis. Clones were sequenced by immunoSEQ multiplex PCR, and TCRdb holds only the in-frame ones, with some missing. Of 35,000 to 50,000 clones detected, 80% to 90% appear once; the ten largest clones hold approximately 0.64%. This sample comprised CD4+ T cells from peripheral blood mononuclear cells, obtained in the first trimester of pregnancy. These receptors originate from a female donor with multiple sclerosis, enrolled in a pregnancy study.

This chain joins TRBV5-1 and TRBJ2-5; 10 bases map to TRBD1. The germline V gene encodes CDR1 SGHRS and CDR2 YFSETQ. V lost 4 bases, J lost 6 bases, and 12 bases stayed unmatched. This CDR3 has 16 residues. CDR3 loop: CASSEGAGQGRQTQYF. Written as DNA, the CDR3 is TGCGCCAGCAGCGAGGGAGCGGGACAGGGGAGGCAGACCCAGTACTTC.

V is TRBV6-1 and J is TRBJ2-7; TRBD1 matches at 8 bases. CDR1 MNHNS and CDR2 SASEGT come from the germline V gene. This CDR3 has 14 residues. The trim removed 4 bases at V and 4 bases at J, leaving 6 bases unmatched. The CDR3 coding sequence is TGTGCCAGCAGTGTACGGACAGGGTCGTACGAGCAGTACTTC. Its protein is CASSVRTGSYEQYF.

The chain recombines TRBV11-3 with TRBJ2-2; D is unresolved. V gave up 5 bases and J gave up 4 bases, with 8 bases separating them. This CDR3 is built from 13 residues. Per the germline V gene, CDR1 is SGHNT and CDR2 is YENEEA. CDR3 bases: TGTGCCAGCAGCCCCACTATCACCGGGGAGCTGTTTTTT. Its protein product is CASSPTITGELFF.

The rearrangement joins TRBV30 to TRBJ2-4; D is perhaps TRBD2 (5 bases). Trimming removed 0 bases at V and 8 bases at J, with 8 bases between. The CDR3 runs 12 residues. Germline CDR1 is GTSNPN and CDR2 is SVGIG (reference sequence). The chain's CDR3 is CAWSVVGDIQYF. CDR3 in DNA: TGTGCCTGGAGTGTAGTGGGAGACATTCAGTACTTC.

The rearrangement joins TRBV5-1 to TRBJ1-1, with TRBD1 matching over 7 bases. Trimming removed 4 bases from V and 4 bases from J; junction bases left unmatched: 10. CDR1 is SGHRS, CDR2 YFSETQ, per germline. This CDR3 region has 15 residues. The CDR3 nucleotides are TGCGCCAGCAGCCGACAGGGCAACGGGGGCACTGAAGCTTTCTTT. Protein: CASSRQGNGGTEAFF.

This chain joins TRBV28 and TRBJ2-7; 16 bases fit TRBD2. Germline CDR1 is MDHEN and CDR2 is SYDVKM. The CDR3 consists of 19 residues. Trimming cost V 1 base and J 6 bases; bases outside gene matches: 12. Here the CDR3 DNA reads TGTGCCAGCAGTTTATTCGGGACTAGCGGGAGGGCACGGATCTTCGAGCAGTACTTC. This codes for CASSLFGTSGRARIFEQYF.

V is TRBV27 and J is TRBJ2-7, with D perhaps TRBD1 (6 bases). Per germline, CDR1 MNHEY and CDR2 SMNVEV (reference sequence). This CDR3 region has 13 residues. The V gene lost 0 bases and the J gene lost 5 bases, with 8 bases spanning the gap. CDR3 sequence (DNA): TGTGCCAGCAGTTTATCGAACAGGGACGAGCAGTACTTC. The encoded protein is CASSLSNRDEQYF.

The chain recombines TRBV11-1 with TRBJ1-1; maybe TRBD1 (6 bases). This CDR3 has 15 amino acids. Trimming removed 1 base from V and 1 base from J, with 10 bases in between. Germline lookup yields CDR1 SGHAT and CDR2 FQDESV (reference sequence). The DNA for the CDR3 is TGTGCCAGCAGCTTAGATGGCAGGGGGAACACTGAAGCTTTCTTT. It yields the protein CASSLDGRGNTEAFF.

CDR3 region: CASSTIRGLKYNEQFF. CDR3 in DNA: TGTGCCAGCAGCACAATCCGAGGACTTAAGTACAATGAGCAGTTCTTC. This chain uses TRBV7-9 with TRBJ2-1, with D possibly TRBD2 on 5 matching bases. Trimming took 5 bases from V and 4 from J, leaving 18 bases between them. From germline, CDR1 is SEHNR and CDR2 FQNEAQ (reference sequence). This CDR3 has 16 residues.

V and J are TRBV6-5 and TRBJ2-1; TRBD2 agrees at 9 bases. The junction had 10 bases not matched to a gene; V was cut back by 10 bases and J by 6 bases. CDR1 MNHEY and CDR2 SVGAGI come from the germline V gene. CDR3 size: 14 residues. CDR3 sequence reads: CATTLAGALNEQFF. CDR3 DNA: TGTGCCACTACTTTAGCGGGAGCCCTCAATGAGCAGTTCTTC.

The chain couples TRBV5-1 to TRBJ1-2, with TRBD1 matching 11 bases. The CDR3 totals 18 residues. J lost 7 bases, V lost 1 base, and 15 bases had no gene match. In germline, CDR1 is SGHRS, CDR2 YFSETQ. The CDR3 here is CASSLSHGQGAKIFGYTF. The CDR3 DNA reads as TGCGCCAGCAGCTTGTCCCACGGACAGGGGGCGAAAATATTTGGCTACACCTTC.

This clone was counted only a few times. CDR3 in amino acids: CSARFRNEQFF. The CDR3 nucleotides are TGCAGTGCTAGATTCCGCAATGAGCAGTTCTTC. The chain has TRBV20-1 and TRBJ2-1; no firm D call. This CDR3 has 11 amino acids. The germline V gene encodes CDR1 DFQATT and CDR2 SNEGSKA (reference sequence). Trimming cost V 2 bases and J 6 bases, with 5 bases left between them.